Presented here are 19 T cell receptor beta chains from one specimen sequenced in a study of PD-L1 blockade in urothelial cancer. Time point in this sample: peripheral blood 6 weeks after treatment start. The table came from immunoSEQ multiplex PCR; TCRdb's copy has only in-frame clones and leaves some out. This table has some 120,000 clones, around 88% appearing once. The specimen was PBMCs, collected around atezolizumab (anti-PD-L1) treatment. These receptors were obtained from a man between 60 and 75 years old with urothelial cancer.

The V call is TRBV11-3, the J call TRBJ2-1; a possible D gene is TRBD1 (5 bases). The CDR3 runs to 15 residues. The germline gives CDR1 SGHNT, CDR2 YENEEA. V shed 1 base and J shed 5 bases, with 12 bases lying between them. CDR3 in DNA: TGTGCCAGCAGCTTAGCAGTGGGGCCAGACAATGAGCAGTTCTTC. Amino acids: CASSLAVGPDNEQFF.

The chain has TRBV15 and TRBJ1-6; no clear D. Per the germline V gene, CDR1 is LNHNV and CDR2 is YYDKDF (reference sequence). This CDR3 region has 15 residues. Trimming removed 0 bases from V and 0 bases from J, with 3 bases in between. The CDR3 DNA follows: TGTGCCACCAGCAGAGATAACTCCTATAATTCACCCCTCCACTTT. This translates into CATSRDNSYNSPLHF. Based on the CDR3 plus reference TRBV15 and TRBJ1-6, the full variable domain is DAMVIQNPRYQVTQFGKPVTLSCSQTLNHNVMYWYQQKSSQAPKLLFHYYDKDFNNEADTPDNFQSRRPNTSFCFLDIRSPGLGDTAMYLCATSRDNSYNSPLHFGNGTRLTVT.

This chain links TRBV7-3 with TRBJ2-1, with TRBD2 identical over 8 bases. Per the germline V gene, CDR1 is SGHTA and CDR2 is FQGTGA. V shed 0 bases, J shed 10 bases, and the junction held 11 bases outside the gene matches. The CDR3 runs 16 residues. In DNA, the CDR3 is TGTGCCAGCAGCTTAACAGGAGGGACCCGGGAGGGCGAGCAGTTCTTC. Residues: CASSLTGGTREGEQFF.

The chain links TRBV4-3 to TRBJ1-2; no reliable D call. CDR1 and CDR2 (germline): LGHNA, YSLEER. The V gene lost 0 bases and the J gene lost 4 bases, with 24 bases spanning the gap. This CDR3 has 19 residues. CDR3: CASSQDGRARSTATYGYTF. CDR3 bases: TGCGCCAGCAGCCAAGATGGGAGGGCCCGGTCGACGGCAACCTATGGCTACACCTTC.

The CDR3: CASSQEGNYGYTF. DNA of the CDR3: TGTGCCAGCAGCCAGGAGGGGAACTATGGCTACACCTTC. The J gene is TRBJ1-2, the V gene TRBV14; TRBD1 might be the D (5 bases). The germline gives CDR1 SGHDN, CDR2 FVKESK. This CDR3 has 13 residues. Between the trimmed V and J ends, which lost 3 bases and 2 bases, there was a span of 7 bases.

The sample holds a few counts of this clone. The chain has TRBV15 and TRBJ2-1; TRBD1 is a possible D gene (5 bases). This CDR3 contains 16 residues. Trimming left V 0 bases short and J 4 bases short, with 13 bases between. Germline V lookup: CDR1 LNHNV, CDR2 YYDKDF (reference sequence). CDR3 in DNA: TGTGCCACCAGCAGAGAGTTGGGGCAGTTATACAATGAGCAGTTCTTC. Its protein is CATSRELGQLYNEQFF.

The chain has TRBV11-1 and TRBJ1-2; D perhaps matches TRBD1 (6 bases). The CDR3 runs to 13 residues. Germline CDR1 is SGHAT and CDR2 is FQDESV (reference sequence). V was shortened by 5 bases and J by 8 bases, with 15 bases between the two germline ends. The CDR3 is CASSPQGPYGYTF. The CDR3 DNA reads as TGTGCCAGCAGCCCACAGGGACCCTACGGCTACACCTTC.

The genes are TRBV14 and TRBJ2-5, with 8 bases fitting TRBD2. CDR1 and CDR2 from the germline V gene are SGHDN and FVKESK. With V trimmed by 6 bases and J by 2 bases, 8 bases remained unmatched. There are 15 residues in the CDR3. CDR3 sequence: CASSPPGGGQETQYF. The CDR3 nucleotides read TGTGCCAGCAGTCCCCCCGGGGGGGGGCAAGAGACCCAGTACTTC.

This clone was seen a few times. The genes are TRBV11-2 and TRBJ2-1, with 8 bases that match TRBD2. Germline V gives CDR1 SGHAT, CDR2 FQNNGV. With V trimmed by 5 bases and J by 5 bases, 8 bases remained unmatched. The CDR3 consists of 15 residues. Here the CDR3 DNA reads TGTGCCAGCAGCCCAGTTGGGACTAGTAACAATGAGCAGTTCTTC. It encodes CASSPVGTSNNEQFF.

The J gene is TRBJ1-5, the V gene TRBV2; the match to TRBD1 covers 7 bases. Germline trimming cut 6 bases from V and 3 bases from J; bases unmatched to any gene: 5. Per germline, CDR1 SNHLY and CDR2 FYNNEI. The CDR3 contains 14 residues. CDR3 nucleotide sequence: TGTGCCAGCAGACCGACAGGGAACAATCAGCCCCAGCATTTT. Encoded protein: CASRPTGNNQPQHF. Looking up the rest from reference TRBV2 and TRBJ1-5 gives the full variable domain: EPEVTQTPSHQVTQMGQEVILRCVPISNHLYFYWYRQILGQKVEFLVSFYNNEISEKSEIFDDQFSVERPDGSNFTLKIRSTKLEDSAMYFCASRPTGNNQPQHFGDGTRLSIL.

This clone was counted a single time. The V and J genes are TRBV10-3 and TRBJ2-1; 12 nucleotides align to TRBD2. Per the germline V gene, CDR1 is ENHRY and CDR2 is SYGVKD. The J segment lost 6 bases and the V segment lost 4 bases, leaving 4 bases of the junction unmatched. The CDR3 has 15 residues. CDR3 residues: CAISVGLAGVNEQFF. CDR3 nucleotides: TGTGCCATCAGTGTGGGACTAGCGGGCGTCAATGAGCAGTTCTTC.

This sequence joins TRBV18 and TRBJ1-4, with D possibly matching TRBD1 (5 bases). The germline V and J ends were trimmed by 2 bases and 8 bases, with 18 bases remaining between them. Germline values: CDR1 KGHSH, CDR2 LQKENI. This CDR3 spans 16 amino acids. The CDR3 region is CASSPKGGARGEKLFF. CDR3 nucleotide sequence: TGTGCCAGCTCACCAAAAGGAGGGGCACGGGGGGAAAAACTGTTTTTT.

Here the CDR3 reads CASSLSGSPYNEQFF. The CDR3 bases are TGTGCCAGCAGCTTGAGCGGGAGTCCCTACAATGAGCAGTTCTTC. V is TRBV7-9 and J is TRBJ2-1; 8 nucleotides agree with TRBD2. This CDR3 is 15 amino acids long. Germline V gene lookup returns CDR1 SEHNR and CDR2 FQNEAQ (reference sequence). Unmatched junction bases numbered 3, after V lost 3 bases and J lost 2 bases.

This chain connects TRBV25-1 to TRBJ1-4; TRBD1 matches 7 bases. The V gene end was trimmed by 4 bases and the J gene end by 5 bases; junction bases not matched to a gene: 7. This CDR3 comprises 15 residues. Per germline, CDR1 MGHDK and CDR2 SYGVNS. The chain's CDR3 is CASSALGQLNEKLFF. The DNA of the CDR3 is TGTGCCAGCAGTGCCCTGGGACAGCTAAATGAAAAACTGTTTTTT.

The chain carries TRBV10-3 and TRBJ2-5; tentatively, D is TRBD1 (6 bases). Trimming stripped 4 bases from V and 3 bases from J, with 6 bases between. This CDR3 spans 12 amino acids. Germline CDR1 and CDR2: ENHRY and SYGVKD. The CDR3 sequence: CAISGTEETQYF. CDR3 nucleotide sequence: TGTGCCATCAGTGGGACAGAAGAGACCCAGTACTTC.

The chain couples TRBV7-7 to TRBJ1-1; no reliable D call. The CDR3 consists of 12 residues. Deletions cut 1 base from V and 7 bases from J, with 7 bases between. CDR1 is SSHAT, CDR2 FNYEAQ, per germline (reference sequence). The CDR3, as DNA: TGTGCCAGCAGCTTAGTACAGCTTGAAGCTTTCTTT. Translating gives CASSLVQLEAFF.

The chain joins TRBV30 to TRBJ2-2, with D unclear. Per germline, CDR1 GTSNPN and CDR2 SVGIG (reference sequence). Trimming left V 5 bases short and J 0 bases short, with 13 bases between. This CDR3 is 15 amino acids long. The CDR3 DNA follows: TGTGCCTGGCTTGGCCCAGGTCCGAACACCGGGGAGCTGTTTTTT. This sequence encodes CAWLGPGPNTGELFF.

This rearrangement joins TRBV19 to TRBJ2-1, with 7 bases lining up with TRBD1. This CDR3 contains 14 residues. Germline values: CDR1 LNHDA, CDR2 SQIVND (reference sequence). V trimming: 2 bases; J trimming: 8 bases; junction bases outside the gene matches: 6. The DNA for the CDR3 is TGTGCCAGTAGTATACAAGGGGGCGGCCATGAGCAGTTCTTC. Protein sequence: CASSIQGGGHEQFF.

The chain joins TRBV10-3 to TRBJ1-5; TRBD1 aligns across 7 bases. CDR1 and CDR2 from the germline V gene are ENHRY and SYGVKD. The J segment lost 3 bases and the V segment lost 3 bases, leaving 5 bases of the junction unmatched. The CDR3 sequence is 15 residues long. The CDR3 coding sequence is TGTGCCATCAGTGATAACAGGGGCCCCAATCAGCCCCAGCATTTT. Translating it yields CAISDNRGPNQPQHF.